This section outlines one T cell receptor beta chain sequence together with its context. 13 Jbeta primers and 60 Vbeta primers were used for the PCR. The table came from immunoSEQ multiplex PCR; TCRdb's copy has only in-frame clones and leaves some out. Among 120,000 to 150,000 clones, around 84% were seen once, and the ten largest hold about 2.5%. These data originate in a study of cytomegalovirus exposure and HLA in healthy donors. Per germline, CDR1 LNHDA and CDR2 SQIVND (reference sequence). The CDR3 extends over 17 amino acids. V lost 5 bases to trimming and J lost 0 bases; unmatched junction nucleotides: 7.

The receptor's source is a boy younger than 10 in good health and CMV-seronegative. The sample was PBMCs. J is TRBJ1-6 and V is TRBV19; 7 bases are a match to TRBD1. The DNA of the CDR3 is TGTGCCAGTAGTGCCCGGACAGGCTACTCCTATAATTCACCCCTCCACTTT. Translated, it gives CASSARTGYSYNSPLHF.